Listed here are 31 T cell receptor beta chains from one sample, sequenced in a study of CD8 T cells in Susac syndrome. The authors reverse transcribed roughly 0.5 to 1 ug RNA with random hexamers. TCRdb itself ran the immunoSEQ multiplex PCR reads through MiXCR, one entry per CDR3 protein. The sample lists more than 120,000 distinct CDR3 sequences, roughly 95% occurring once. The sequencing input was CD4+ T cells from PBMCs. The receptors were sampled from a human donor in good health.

The CDR3 here is CASSLYSGLAGETQYF. The CDR3 region has the DNA TGTGCCAGCAGTCTCTACTCGGGACTAGCAGGCGAGACCCAGTACTTC. The gene calls are TRBV6-2 or TRBV6-3 and TRBJ2-5; 9 bases match TRBD2. Trimming cost V 5 bases and J 5 bases; bases outside gene matches: 12. CDR3 size: 16 residues. CDR1 MNHEY and CDR2 SVGEGT come from the germline V gene.

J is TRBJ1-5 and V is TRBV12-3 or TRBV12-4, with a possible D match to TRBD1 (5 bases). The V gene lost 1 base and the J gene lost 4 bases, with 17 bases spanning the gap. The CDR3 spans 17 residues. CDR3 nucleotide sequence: TGTGCCAGCAGTTTAGGGCGTCGGGACCCTCTTAATCAGCCCCAGCATTTT. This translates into CASSLGRRDPLNQPQHF.

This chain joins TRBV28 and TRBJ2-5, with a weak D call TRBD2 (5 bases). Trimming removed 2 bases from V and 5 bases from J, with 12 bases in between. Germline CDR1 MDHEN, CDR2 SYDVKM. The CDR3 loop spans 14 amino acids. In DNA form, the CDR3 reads TGTGCCAGCAGTTTAGGGAGTAAGTTCGAGACCCAGTACTTC. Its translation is CASSLGSKFETQYF. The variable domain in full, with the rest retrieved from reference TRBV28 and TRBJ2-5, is DVKVTQSSRYLVKRTGEKVFLECVQDMDHENMFWYRQDPGLGLRLIYFSYDVKMKEKGDIPEGYSVSREKKERFSLILESASTNQTSMYLCASSLGSKFETQYFGPGTRLLVL.

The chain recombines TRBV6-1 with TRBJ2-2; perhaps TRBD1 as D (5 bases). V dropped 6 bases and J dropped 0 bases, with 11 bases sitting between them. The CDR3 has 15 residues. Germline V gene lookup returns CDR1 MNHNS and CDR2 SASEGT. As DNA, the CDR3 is TGTGCCAGCAGGGAGACAGTGACGAACACCGGGGAGCTGTTTTTT. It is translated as CASRETVTNTGELFF.

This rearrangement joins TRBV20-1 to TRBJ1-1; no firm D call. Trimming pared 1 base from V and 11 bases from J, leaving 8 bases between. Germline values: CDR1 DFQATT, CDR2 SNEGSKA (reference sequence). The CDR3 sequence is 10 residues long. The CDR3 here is CSARGERAFF. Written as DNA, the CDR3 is TGCAGTGCTAGAGGGGAGCGTGCTTTCTTT.

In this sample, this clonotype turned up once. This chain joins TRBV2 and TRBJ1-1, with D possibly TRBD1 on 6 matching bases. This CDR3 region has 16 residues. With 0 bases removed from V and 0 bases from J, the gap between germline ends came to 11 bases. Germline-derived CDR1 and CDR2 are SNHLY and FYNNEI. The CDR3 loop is CASSEAGGLLNTEAFF. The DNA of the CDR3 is TGTGCCAGCAGTGAAGCAGGGGGACTCCTGAACACTGAAGCTTTCTTT.

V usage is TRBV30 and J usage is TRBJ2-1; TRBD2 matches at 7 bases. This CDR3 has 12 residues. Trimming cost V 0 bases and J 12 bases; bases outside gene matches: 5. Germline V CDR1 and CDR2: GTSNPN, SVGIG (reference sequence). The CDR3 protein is CAWSVGSGGQFF. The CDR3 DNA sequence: TGTGCCTGGAGTGTAGGGTCGGGGGGGCAGTTCTTC.

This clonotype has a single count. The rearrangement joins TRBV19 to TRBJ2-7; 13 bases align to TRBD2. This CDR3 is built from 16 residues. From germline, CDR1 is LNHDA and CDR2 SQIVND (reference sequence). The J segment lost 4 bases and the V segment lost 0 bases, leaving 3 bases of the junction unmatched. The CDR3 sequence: CASSIEGLAGPYEQYF. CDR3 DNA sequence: TGTGCCAGTAGTATAGAGGGACTAGCGGGACCTTACGAGCAGTACTTC.

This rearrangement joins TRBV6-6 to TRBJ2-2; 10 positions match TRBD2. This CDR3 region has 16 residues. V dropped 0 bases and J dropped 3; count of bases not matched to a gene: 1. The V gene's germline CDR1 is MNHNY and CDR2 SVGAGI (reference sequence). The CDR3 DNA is TGTGCCAGCAGTTACTCGACTAGCGGGCACACCGGGGAGCTGTTTTTT. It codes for CASSYSTSGHTGELFF.

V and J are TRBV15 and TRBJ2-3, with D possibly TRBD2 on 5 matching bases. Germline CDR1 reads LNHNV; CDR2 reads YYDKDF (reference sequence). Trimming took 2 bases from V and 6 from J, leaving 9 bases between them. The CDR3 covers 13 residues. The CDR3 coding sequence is TGTGCCACCAGCAGATCCGGGGTTGATACGCAGTATTTT. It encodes CATSRSGVDTQYF. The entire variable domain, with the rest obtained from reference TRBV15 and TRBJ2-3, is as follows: DAMVIQNPRYQVTQFGKPVTLSCSQTLNHNVMYWYQQKSSQAPKLLFHYYDKDFNNEADTPDNFQSRRPNTSFCFLDIRSPGLGDTAMYLCATSRSGVDTQYFGPGTRLTVL.

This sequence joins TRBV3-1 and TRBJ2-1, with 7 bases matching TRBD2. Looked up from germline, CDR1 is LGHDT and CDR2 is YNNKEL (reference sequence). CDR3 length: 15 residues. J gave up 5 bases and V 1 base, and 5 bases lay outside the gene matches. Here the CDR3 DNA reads TGTGCCAGCAGCCAAGTTCGTCTAGCGGACAATGAGCAGTTCTTC. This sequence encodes CASSQVRLADNEQFF.

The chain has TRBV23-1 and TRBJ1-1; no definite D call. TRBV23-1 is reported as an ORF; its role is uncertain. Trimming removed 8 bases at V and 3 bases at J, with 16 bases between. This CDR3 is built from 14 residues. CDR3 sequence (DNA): TGCGCCAGCCTAAACTCGGGCACCTACACTGAAGCTTTCTTT. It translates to CASLNSGTYTEAFF.

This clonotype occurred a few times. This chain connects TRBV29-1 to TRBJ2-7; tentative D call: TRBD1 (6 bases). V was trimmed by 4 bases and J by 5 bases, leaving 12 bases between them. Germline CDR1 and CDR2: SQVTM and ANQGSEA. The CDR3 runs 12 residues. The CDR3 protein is CSVVGAIHEQYF. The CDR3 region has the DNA TGCAGCGTTGTGGGGGCCATCCACGAGCAGTACTTC.

This chain's CDR3 is CASSQGGVYEQYF. The CDR3 nucleotides are TGTGCCAGCAGTCAGGGGGGCGTCTACGAGCAGTACTTC. J is TRBJ2-7 and V is TRBV27; D may be TRBD1 (7 bases). There are 13 residues in the CDR3. Germline CDR1 reads MNHEY; CDR2 reads SMNVEV (reference sequence). Between the trimmed V and J ends, which lost 5 bases and 3 bases, there was a span of 11 bases.

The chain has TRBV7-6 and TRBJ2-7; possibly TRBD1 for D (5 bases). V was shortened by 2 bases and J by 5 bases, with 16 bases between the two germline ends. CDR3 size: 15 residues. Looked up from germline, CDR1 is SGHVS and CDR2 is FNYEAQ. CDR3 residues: CASSLLSDNYNEQYF. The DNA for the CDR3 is TGTGCCAGCAGCTTACTCTCGGACAACTATAACGAGCAGTACTTC.

In DNA, the CDR3 is TGCAGCGTTGGATTTAAAAACATTCAGTACTTC. Protein product: CSVGFKNIQYF. The chain employs TRBV29-1 and TRBJ2-4; D remains unclear. The CDR3 is made up of 11 amino acids. Trimming took off 4 bases at V and 4 bases at J, with 5 bases between the two ends. The V gene's germline CDR1 is SQVTM and CDR2 ANQGSEA.

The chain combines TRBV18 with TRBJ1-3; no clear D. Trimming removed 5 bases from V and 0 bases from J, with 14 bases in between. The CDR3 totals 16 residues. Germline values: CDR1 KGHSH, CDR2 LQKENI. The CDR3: CASSFGPISSGNTIYF. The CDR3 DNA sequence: TGTGCCAGCTCATTCGGGCCTATAAGCTCTGGAAACACCATATATTTT.

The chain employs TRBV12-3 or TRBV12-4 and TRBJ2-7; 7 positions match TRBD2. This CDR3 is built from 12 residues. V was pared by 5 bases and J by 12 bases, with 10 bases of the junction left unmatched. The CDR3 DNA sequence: TGTGCCAGCAGTCTCCCCGGACTAGTTCCGTACTTC. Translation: CASSLPGLVPYF.

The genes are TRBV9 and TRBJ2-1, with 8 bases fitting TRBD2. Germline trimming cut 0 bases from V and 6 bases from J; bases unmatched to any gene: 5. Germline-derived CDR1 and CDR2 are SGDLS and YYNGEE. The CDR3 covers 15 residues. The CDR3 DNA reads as TGTGCCAGCAGCGTAGCGGGAGGGCCGGGCAATGAGCAGTTCTTC. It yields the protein CASSVAGGPGNEQFF.

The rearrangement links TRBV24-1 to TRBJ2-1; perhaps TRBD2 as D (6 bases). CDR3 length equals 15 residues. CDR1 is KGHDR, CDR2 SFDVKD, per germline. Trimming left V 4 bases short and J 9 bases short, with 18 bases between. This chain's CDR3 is CATSESIQGGSEQFF. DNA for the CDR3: TGTGCCACCAGTGAGTCTATCCAGGGAGGCAGTGAGCAGTTCTTC.

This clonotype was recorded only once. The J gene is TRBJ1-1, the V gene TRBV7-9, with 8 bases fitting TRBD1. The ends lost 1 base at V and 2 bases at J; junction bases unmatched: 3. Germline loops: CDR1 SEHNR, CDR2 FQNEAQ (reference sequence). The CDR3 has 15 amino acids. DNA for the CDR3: TGTGCCAGCAGCTTAGGATCAGGGGGCAACACTGAAGCTTTCTTT. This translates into CASSLGSGGNTEAFF.

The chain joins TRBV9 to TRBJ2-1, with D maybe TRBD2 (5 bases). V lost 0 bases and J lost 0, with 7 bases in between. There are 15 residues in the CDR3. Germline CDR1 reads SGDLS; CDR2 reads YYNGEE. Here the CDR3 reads CASSVETNSYNEQFF. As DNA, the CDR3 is TGTGCCAGCAGCGTAGAGACTAACTCCTACAATGAGCAGTTCTTC.

The CDR3 nucleotides are TGCGCCAGCAGCTTGGCCCCGACAGGTTCCTACGAGCAGTACTTC. This gives the protein CASSLAPTGSYEQYF. V gene TRBV5-1 combines with J gene TRBJ2-7; D is possibly TRBD1 (6 bases). Per the germline V gene, CDR1 is SGHRS and CDR2 is YFSETQ. V dropped 0 bases and J dropped 1 base, with 11 bases sitting between them. The CDR3 is 15 amino acids.

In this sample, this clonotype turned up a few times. The CDR3 protein is CASSLLGNEQFF. The CDR3 coding sequence is TGTGCCAGCAGTTTGCTTGGCAATGAGCAGTTCTTC. This chain joins TRBV28 and TRBJ2-1; D uncertain. Germline CDR1 and CDR2: MDHEN and SYDVKM. V shed 3 bases and J shed 6 bases, with 6 bases lying between them. The CDR3 contains 12 residues. Using reference TRBV28 and TRBJ2-1 for the parts outside the CDR3, the full variable domain is DVKVTQSSRYLVKRTGEKVFLECVQDMDHENMFWYRQDPGLGLRLIYFSYDVKMKEKGDIPEGYSVSREKKERFSLILESASTNQTSMYLCASSLLGNEQFFGPGTRLTVL.

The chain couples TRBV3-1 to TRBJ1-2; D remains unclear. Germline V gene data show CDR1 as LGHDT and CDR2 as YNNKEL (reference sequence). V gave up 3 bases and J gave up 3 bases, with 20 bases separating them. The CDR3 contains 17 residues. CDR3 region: CASSQRGDGRFDYGYTF. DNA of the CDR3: TGTGCCAGCAGCCAGAGAGGCGACGGGAGGTTCGACTATGGCTACACCTTC.

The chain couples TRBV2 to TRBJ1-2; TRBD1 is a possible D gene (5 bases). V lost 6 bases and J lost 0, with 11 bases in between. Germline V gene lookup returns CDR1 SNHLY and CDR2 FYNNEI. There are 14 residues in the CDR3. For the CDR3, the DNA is TGTGCCAGCAGACCAACAGGATCTAACTATGGCTACACCTTC. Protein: CASRPTGSNYGYTF.

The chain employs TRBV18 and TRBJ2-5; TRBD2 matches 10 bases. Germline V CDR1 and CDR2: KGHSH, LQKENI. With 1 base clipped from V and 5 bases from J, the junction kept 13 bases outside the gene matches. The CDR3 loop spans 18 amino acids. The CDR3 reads CASSPLHSSGRAGETQYF. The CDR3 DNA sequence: TGTGCCAGCTCACCACTACATTCGAGCGGGAGGGCCGGGGAGACCCAGTACTTC. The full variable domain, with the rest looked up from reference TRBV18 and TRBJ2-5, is NAGVMQNPRHLVRRRGQEARLRCSPMKGHSHVYWYRQLPEEGLKFMVYLQKENIIDESGMPKERFSAEFPKEGPSILRIQQVVRGDSAAYFCASSPLHSSGRAGETQYFGPGTRLLVL.

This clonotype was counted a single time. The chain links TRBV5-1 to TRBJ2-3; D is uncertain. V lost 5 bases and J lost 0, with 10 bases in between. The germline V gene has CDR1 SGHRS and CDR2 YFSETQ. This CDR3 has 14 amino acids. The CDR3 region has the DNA TGCGCCAGCAGAATCACCCTTAGCACAGATACGCAGTATTTT. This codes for CASRITLSTDTQYF. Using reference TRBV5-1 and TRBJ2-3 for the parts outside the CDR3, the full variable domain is KAGVTQTPRYLIKTRGQQVTLSCSPISGHRSVSWYQQTPGQGLQFLFEYFSETQRNKGNFPGRFSGRQFSNSRSEMNVSTLELGDSALYLCASRITLSTDTQYFGPGTRLTVL.

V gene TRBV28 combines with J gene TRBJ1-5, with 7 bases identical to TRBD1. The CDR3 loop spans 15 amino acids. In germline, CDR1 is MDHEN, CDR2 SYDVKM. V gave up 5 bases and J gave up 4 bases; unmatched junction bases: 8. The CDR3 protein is CASSVPGTDNQPQHF. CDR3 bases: TGTGCCAGCAGTGTCCCCGGGACAGATAATCAGCCCCAGCATTTT.

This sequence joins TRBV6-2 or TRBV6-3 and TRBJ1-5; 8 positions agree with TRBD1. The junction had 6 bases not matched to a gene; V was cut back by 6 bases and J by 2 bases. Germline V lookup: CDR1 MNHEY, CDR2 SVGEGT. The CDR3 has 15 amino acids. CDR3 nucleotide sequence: TGTGCCAGCAGGTCAGGGGGCTCGGGCAATCAGCCCCAGCATTTT. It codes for CASRSGGSGNQPQHF.

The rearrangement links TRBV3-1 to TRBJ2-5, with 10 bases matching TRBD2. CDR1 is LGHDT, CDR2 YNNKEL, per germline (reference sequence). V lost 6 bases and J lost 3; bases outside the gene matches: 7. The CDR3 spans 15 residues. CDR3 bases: TGTGCCAGCAGTCAGCCGGGACTAGCGAAAGAGACCCAGTACTTC. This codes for CASSQPGLAKETQYF.